Following are 3 T cell receptor beta chains from one sample sequenced in a study of cytomegalovirus exposure and HLA in healthy donors. Researchers ran the PCR with 60 Vbeta and 13 Jbeta primers. The method was immunoSEQ multiplex PCR; TCRdb's version includes in-frame clones alone and lacks a portion of them. Of more than 85,000 clones in the sample, 60% to 80% were seen once. The sequencing sample was made of PBMCs. The receptors stem from a woman in her 50s in good health and CMV-seropositive.

V gene TRBV5-1 combines with J gene TRBJ1-2, with D maybe TRBD1 (6 bases). CDR1 and CDR2 (germline): SGHRS, YFSETQ. The V end lost 4 bases, the J end lost 2 bases, and 15 bases lay between the germline ends. The CDR3 sequence is 15 residues long. The CDR3 coding sequence is TGCGCCAGCAGCCTCTCTCAGACAGGAAACTATGGCTACACCTTC. This translates into CASSLSQTGNYGYTF.

On this clone itself: A junction boundary mismatches the germline segment, possibly from a read error. The chain joins TRBV5-6 to TRBJ2-2, with unresolved D. Germline CDR1 and CDR2: SGHDT and YYEEEE. The CDR3 sequence is 13 residues long. DNA of the CDR3: TGTGCCAGCAACTTGGTTATCACCGGGGAGCTGTTTTTT. It is translated as CASNLVITGELFF. Drawing the rest from reference TRBV5-6 and TRBJ2-2, the complete variable domain is DAGVTQSPTHLIKTRGQQVTLRCSPKSGHDTVSWYQQALGQGPQFIFQYYEEEERQRGNFPDRFSGHQFPNYSSELNVNALLLGDSALYLCASNLVITGELFFGEGSRLTVL.

The chain uses TRBV30 and TRBJ1-6, with TRBD1 as a possible D gene (5 bases). This CDR3 is 15 amino acids long. The germline gives CDR1 GTSNPN, CDR2 SVGIG (reference sequence). The V and J ends lost 3 bases and 9 bases respectively, with 18 bases between them. CDR3 region: CAWSGLRGVGSPLHF. Here the CDR3 DNA reads TGTGCCTGGAGCGGCCTTCGGGGGGTAGGTTCACCCCTCCACTTT.